The clone carrying this TCR beta chain was seen repeatedly, ten times or more. This record belongs to a study of T cell repertoires in cytomegalovirus infection. For the study at large: Carrying CMV and the relevant HLA type showed in public TCR beta signatures.

Trimming removed 6 bases at V and 11 bases at J, with 22 bases between. There are 14 residues in the CDR3. Each CDR3 protein gets one entry after TCRdb re-called the reads with MiXCR. The table shows roughly 81,000 distinct CDR3 sequences, with around 3.5% occurring only once. Specimen: PBMCs. This clonotype was sampled from a human donor in good health (CMV status not recorded). Some clones in this sample may be carry-over from other donors' samples. The rearrangement uses TRBV12-3 or TRBV12-4 and TRBJ1-1, with a weak D call TRBD1 (6 bases). The CDR3: CASSRDTAGLNAFF. As DNA, the CDR3 is TGTGCCAGCAGCCGGGACACAGCCGGGCTGAACGCTTTCTTT.